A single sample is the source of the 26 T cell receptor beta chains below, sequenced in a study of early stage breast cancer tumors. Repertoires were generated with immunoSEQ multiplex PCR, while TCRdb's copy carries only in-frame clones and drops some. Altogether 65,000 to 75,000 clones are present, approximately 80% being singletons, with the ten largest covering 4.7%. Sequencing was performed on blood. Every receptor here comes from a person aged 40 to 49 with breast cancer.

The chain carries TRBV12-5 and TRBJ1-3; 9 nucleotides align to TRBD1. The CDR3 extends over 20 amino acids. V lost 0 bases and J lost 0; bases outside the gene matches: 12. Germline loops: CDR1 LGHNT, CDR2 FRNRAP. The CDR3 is CASGLVLWAGQGNSGNTIYF. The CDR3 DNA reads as TGTGCTAGTGGTTTGGTACTCTGGGCGGGACAGGGTAACTCTGGAAACACCATATATTTT.

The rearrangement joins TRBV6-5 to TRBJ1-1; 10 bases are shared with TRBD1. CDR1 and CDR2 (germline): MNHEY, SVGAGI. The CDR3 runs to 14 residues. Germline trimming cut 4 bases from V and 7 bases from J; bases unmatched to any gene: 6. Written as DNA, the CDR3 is TGTGCCAGCAGTTTCCGGGACAGGGGAAGTGAAGCTTTCTTT. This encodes CASSFRDRGSEAFF.

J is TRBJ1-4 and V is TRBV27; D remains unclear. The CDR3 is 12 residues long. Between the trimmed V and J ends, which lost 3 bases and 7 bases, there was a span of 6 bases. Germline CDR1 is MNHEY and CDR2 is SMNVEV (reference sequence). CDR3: CASSLEGEKLFF. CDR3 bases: TGTGCCAGCAGTTTGGAGGGTGAAAAACTGTTTTTT.

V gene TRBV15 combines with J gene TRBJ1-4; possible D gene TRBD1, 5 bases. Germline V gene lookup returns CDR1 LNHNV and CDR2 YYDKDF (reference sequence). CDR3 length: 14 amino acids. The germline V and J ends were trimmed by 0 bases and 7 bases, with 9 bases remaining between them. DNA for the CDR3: TGTGCCACCAGCAGAGATCGTGGGGCTGAAAAACTGTTTTTT. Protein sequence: CATSRDRGAEKLFF. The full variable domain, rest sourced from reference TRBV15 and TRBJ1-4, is DAMVIQNPRYQVTQFGKPVTLSCSQTLNHNVMYWYQQKSSQAPKLLFHYYDKDFNNEADTPDNFQSRRPNTSFCFLDIRSPGLGDTAMYLCATSRDRGAEKLFFGSGTQLSVL.

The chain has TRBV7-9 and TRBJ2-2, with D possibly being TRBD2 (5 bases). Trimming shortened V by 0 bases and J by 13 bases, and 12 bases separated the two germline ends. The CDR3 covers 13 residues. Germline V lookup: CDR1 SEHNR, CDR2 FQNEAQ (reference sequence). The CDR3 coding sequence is TGTGCCAGCAGCTTAGCGTGGGAGTCGGCGCTGTTTTTT. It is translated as CASSLAWESALFF.

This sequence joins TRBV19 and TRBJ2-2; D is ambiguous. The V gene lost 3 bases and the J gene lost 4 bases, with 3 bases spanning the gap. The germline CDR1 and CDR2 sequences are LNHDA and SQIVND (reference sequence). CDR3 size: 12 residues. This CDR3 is CASSIPTGELFF. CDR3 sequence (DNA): TGTGCCAGTAGTATTCCCACCGGGGAGCTGTTTTTT.

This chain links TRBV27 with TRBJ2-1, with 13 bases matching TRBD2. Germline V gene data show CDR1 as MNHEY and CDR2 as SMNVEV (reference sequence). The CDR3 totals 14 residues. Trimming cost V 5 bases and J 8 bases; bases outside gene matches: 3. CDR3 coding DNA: TGTGCCAGCAGTCCGACTAGCGGGAGGTATGAGCAGTTCTTC. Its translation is CASSPTSGRYEQFF.

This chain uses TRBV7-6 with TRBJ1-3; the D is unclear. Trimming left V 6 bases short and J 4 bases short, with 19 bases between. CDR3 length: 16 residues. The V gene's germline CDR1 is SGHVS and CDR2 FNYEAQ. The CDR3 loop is CASSHVQGLSGNTIYF. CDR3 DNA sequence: TGTGCCAGCAGTCACGTCCAAGGGTTATCCGGAAACACCATATATTTT. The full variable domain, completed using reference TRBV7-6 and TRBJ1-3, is GAGVSQSPRYKVTKRGQDVALRCDPISGHVSLYWYRQALGQGPEFLTYFNYEAQQDKSGLPNDRFSAERPEGSISTLTIQRTEQRDSAMYRCASSHVQGLSGNTIYFGEGSWLTVV.

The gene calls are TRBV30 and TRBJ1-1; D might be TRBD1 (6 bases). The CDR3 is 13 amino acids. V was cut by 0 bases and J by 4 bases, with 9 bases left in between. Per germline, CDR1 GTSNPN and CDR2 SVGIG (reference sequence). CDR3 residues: CAWSVQQGTEAFF. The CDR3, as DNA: TGTGCCTGGAGTGTTCAACAGGGCACTGAAGCTTTCTTT.

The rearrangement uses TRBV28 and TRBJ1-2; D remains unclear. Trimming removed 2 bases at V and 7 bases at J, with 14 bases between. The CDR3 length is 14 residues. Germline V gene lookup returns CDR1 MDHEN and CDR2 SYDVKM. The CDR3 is CASSLVVAQAGYTF. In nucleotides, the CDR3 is TGTGCCAGCAGTTTAGTTGTAGCCCAGGCTGGCTACACCTTC.

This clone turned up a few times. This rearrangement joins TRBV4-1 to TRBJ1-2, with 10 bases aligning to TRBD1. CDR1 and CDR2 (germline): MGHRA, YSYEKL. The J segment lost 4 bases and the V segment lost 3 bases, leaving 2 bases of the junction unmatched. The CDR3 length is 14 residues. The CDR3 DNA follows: TGCGCCAGCAGCCAGGGACAGGGGACCTATGGCTACACCTTC. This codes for CASSQGQGTYGYTF.

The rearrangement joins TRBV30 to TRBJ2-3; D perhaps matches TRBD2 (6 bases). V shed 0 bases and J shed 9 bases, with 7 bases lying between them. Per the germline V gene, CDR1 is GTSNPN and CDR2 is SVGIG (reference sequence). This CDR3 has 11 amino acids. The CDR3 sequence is CAWSVRETQYF. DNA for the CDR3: TGTGCCTGGAGTGTGCGGGAAACGCAGTATTTT.

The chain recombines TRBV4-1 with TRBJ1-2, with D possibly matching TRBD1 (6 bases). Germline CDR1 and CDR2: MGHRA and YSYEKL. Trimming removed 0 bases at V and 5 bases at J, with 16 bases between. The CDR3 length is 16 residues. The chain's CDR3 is CASSQEEGGRGYGYTF. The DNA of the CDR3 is TGCGCCAGCAGCCAAGAAGAAGGGGGGCGAGGGTATGGCTACACCTTC.

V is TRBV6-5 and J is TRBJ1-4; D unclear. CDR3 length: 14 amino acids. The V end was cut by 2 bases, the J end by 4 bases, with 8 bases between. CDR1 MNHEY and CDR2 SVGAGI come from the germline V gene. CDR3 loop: CASSYTGNNEKLFF. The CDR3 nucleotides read TGTGCCAGCAGTTACACCGGGAATAATGAAAAACTGTTTTTT.

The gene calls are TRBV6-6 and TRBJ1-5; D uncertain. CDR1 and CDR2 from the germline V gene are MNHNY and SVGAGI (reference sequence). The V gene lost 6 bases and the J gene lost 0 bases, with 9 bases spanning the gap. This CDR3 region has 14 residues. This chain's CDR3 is CASRTIHSNQPQHF. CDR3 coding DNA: TGTGCCAGCAGAACTATACATAGCAATCAGCCCCAGCATTTT.

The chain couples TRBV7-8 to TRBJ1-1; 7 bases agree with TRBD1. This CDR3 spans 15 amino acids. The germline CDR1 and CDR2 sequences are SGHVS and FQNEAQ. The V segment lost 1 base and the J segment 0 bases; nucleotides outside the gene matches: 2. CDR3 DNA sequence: TGTGCCAGCAGCTTAGGACAGGGTTTGAACACTGAAGCTTTCTTT. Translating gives CASSLGQGLNTEAFF.

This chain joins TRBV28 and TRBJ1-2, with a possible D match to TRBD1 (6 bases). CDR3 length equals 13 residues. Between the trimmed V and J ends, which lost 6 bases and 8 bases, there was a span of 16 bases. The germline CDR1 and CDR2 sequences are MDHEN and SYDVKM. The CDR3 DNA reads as TGTGCCAGCAGGTCGGGGGGGCGTAGAGGCTACACCTTC. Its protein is CASRSGGRRGYTF.

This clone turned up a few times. The CDR3 nucleotides are TGTGCCAGCAGGCAGACGGAGTACACCTTC. Translating gives CASRQTEYTF. The V gene is TRBV6-6, the J gene TRBJ1-2; D gene ambiguous. Germline lookup yields CDR1 MNHNY and CDR2 SVGAGI (reference sequence). The CDR3 has 10 amino acids. Deletions cut 6 bases from V and 11 bases from J, with 10 bases between.

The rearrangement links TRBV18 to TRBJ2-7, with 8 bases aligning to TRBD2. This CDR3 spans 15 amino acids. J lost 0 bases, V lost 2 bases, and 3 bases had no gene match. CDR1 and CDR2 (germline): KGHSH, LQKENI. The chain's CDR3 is CASSPIGGGSYEQYF. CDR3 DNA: TGTGCCAGCTCACCAATCGGGGGGGGCTCCTACGAGCAGTACTTC.

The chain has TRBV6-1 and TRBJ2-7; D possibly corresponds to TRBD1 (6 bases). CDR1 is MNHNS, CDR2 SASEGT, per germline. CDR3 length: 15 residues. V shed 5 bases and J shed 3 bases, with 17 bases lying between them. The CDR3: CASSMTGEGIYEQYF. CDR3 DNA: TGTGCCAGCAGTATGACAGGAGAGGGGATCTACGAGCAGTACTTC.

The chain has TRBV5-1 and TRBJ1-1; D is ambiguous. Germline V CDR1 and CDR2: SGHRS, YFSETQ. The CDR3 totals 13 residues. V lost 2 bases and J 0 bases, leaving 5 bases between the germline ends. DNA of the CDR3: TGCGCCAGCAGCTTTCAGCTGAACACTGAAGCTTTCTTT. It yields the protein CASSFQLNTEAFF.

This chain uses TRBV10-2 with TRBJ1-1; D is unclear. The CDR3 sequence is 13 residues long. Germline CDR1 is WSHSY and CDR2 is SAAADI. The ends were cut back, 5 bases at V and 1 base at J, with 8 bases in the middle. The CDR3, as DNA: TGCGCCAGCAGTCCTAGCGAGAACACTGAAGCTTTCTTT. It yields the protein CASSPSENTEAFF.

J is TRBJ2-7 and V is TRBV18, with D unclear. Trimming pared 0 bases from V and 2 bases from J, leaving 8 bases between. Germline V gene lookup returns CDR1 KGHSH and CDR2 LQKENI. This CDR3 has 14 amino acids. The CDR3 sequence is CASSPPGEPYEQYF. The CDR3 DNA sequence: TGTGCCAGCTCACCACCGGGTGAGCCCTACGAGCAGTACTTC.

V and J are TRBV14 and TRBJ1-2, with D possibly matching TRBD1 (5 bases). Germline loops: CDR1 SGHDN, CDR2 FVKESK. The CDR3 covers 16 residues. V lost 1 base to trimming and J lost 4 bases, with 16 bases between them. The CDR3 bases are TGTGCCAGCAGCCAAGGTTACTCCGGGGCCTCCTATGGCTACACCTTC. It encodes CASSQGYSGASYGYTF.

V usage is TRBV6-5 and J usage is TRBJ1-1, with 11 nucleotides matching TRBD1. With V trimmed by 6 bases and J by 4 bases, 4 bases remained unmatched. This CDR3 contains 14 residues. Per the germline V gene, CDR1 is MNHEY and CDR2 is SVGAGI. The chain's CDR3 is CASSGQGAGTEAFF. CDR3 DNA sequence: TGTGCCAGCAGCGGACAGGGGGCGGGCACTGAAGCTTTCTTT.

The DNA for the CDR3 is TGTGCCAGTAGTATAGTAGTTTTTGGGGGGCGGACTGAAGCTTTCTTT. This encodes CASSIVVFGGRTEAFF. The chain is built from TRBV19 and TRBJ1-1; D possibly corresponds to TRBD1 (6 bases). Germline assignment: CDR1 LNHDA and CDR2 SQIVND (reference sequence). Trimming left V 1 base short and J 5 bases short, with 17 bases between. This CDR3 comprises 16 residues. The full variable domain, in which reference TRBV19 and TRBJ1-1 provide the parts outside the CDR3, is DGGITQSPKYLFRKEGQNVTLSCEQNLNHDAMYWYRQDPGQGLRLIYYSQIVNDFQKGDIAEGYSVSREKKESFPLTVTSAQKNPTAFYLCASSIVVFGGRTEAFFGQGTRLTVV.